This T cell receptor beta chain was sequenced for a study of T cell responses to AZD1222 COVID-19 vaccine. Findings and caveats of the study: Distributed over spike, vaccine-associated CD4 TCRs predominated at 160-218 and 743-854. Rises in breadth and depth of Spike-specific TCRs came after two AZD1222 doses.

This table comes from immunoSEQ multiplex PCR, and its TCRdb copy is limited to in-frame clones, with some not included. The data show about 160,000 clones, 85% to 95% seen once. A word on this clone: Its specificity is not known.

V was shortened by 2 bases and J by 0 bases, with 11 bases between the two germline ends. The CDR3 runs 17 residues. Germline V CDR1 and CDR2: MNHNS, SASEGT. Both about-4-week and about-12-week second-dose recipients were combined. The V gene is TRBV6-1, the J gene TRBJ1-6; D unresolved. The sequence derives from an adult who received the AZD1222 COVID-19 vaccine. The sample was peripheral blood, taken 28 days after the second AZD1222 dose. The CDR3 DNA follows: TGTGCCAGCAGTGAACCTTTACAGAGCTCCTATAATTCACCCCTCCACTTT. Residues: CASSEPLQSSYNSPLHF.